The clone carrying this T cell receptor (beta chain) was seen just once. Profiled with immunoSEQ multiplex PCR; TCRdb holds only in-frame clones, not every one. The sample contains under 85,000 clones, roughly 73% of which appear only once. This sample was included in a study of blood T cell repertoires in COVID-19. Turning to the study itself: Researchers got acute and convalescent COVID-19 samples from the United States, Italy and Spain. Sample material is recorded as cDNA or gDNA derived from T cells, B-cell-depleted T cells, or PBMCs.

This TCR derives from a human donor in a cohort sampled during active COVID-19. Specimen: peripheral blood.

DNA of the CDR3: TGTGCCAGCAGTTTTGTGGGACAGAGCTATAGCAATCAGCCCCAGCATTTT. It specifies CASSFVGQSYSNQPQHF. This sequence joins TRBV28 and TRBJ1-5, with 7 bases that match TRBD1. Germline V gene data show CDR1 as MDHEN and CDR2 as SYDVKM. Germline trimming cut 3 bases from V and 0 bases from J; bases unmatched to any gene: 8. The CDR3 contains 17 residues.